These 7 T cell receptor beta chains share one sample of origin, sequenced in a study of OX40 agonist ivuxolimab in advanced cancers. Sequenced by immunoSEQ multiplex PCR; TCRdb stores in-frame clones only, minus some. The sample yields tens of thousands of clones, approximately 87% seen once. Sequencing was performed on CD4+ or CD8+ T cells sorted from blood, taken in a trial of the OX40 agonist ivuxolimab. Receptors were obtained from an adult with an advanced solid tumor such as melanoma, head and neck, liver or kidney cancer.

The gene calls are TRBV18 and TRBJ2-5; D is unclear. The germline gives CDR1 KGHSH, CDR2 LQKENI. With 6 bases removed from V and 5 bases from J, the gap between germline ends came to 19 bases. This CDR3 region has 15 residues. Here the CDR3 DNA reads TGTGCCAGCTCGCCAATGGCGCTTCGAGAGGAGACCCAGTACTTC. Translation: CASSPMALREETQYF.

The CDR3 protein is CASSWAGSGEQFF. In nucleotides, the CDR3 is TGCGCCAGCAGCTGGGCAGGGTCGGGTGAGCAGTTCTTC. The J gene is TRBJ2-1, the V gene TRBV5-1; TRBD1 is a possible D gene (5 bases). Germline lookup yields CDR1 SGHRS and CDR2 YFSETQ. This CDR3 is built from 13 residues. V lost 3 bases and J lost 9, with 13 bases in between. The full variable domain, rest sourced from reference TRBV5-1 and TRBJ2-1, is KAGVTQTPRYLIKTRGQQVTLSCSPISGHRSVSWYQQTPGQGLQFLFEYFSETQRNKGNFPGRFSGRQFSNSRSEMNVSTLELGDSALYLCASSWAGSGEQFFGPGTRLTVL.

V gene TRBV25-1 combines with J gene TRBJ2-5, with D perhaps assigned TRBD1 or TRBD2 (5 bases each). Trimming took off 4 bases at V and 5 bases at J, with 11 bases between the two ends. CDR1 and CDR2 (germline): MGHDK, SYGVNS. CDR3 length equals 13 residues. The CDR3 nucleotides are TGTGCCAGCAGTGTGGGGGTAGGCGAGACCCAGTACTTC. Amino acid sequence: CASSVGVGETQYF.

The chain carries TRBV5-6 and TRBJ1-4; a weak D match, TRBD1 (5 bases). V shed 4 bases and J shed 8 bases, with 21 bases lying between them. This CDR3 comprises 16 residues. CDR1 and CDR2 from the germline V gene are SGHDT and YYEEEE. The CDR3 DNA follows: TGTGCCAGCAGCGCCCCCGGGGGTCCCACGAGAGAAAAACTGTTTTTT. It yields the protein CASSAPGGPTREKLFF.

Comment on this clone: One junction end does not reproduce the germline sequence, and a read error may be involved. This chain links TRBV7-7 with TRBJ2-5, with D perhaps TRBD2 (6 bases). This CDR3 has 20 residues. Germline-derived CDR1 and CDR2 are SSHAT and FNYEAQ (reference sequence). Here the CDR3 reads CASSLDEIYFSGDLQETQYF. CDR3 DNA sequence: TGTGCTAGCAGCTTAGATGAGATTTACTTTAGCGGAGATCTCCAAGAGACCCAGTACTTC.

This clone was counted once. Here the CDR3 reads CASSFGGSGNNSPLHF. The CDR3 nucleotides read TGTGCCAGCAGTTTTGGGGGCTCGGGGAATAATTCACCCCTCCACTTT. The gene calls are TRBV28 and TRBJ1-6, with D perhaps matching TRBD1 (6 bases). This CDR3 has 16 amino acids. V was trimmed by 3 bases and J by 5 bases, leaving 14 bases between them. In germline, CDR1 is MDHEN, CDR2 SYDVKM. Based on the CDR3 plus reference TRBV28 and TRBJ1-6, the full variable domain is DVKVTQSSRYLVKRTGEKVFLECVQDMDHENMFWYRQDPGLGLRLIYFSYDVKMKEKGDIPEGYSVSREKKERFSLILESASTNQTSMYLCASSFGGSGNNSPLHFGNGTRLTVT.

J is TRBJ1-1 and V is TRBV4-2; TRBD1 matches at 7 bases. The V gene end was trimmed by 0 bases and the J gene end by 4 bases; junction bases not matched to a gene: 11. The CDR3 loop spans 17 amino acids. Germline-derived CDR1 and CDR2 are LGHNA and YNFKEQ. In nucleotides, the CDR3 is TGTGCCAGCAGCCAAGATTATATGAGGGCAGGGGGCACTGAAGCTTTCTTT. Translating it yields CASSQDYMRAGGTEAFF.